This T cell receptor beta chain was sequenced during a study of T-cell memory formation after mild COVID-19. The overall study: Largely, TCR clusters stayed within a single donor. Study-level results: Confirmation was lacking for SARS-CoV-2 specificity of second-wave clones that peaked on day 37.

TCRdb passed the 5' RACE reads through MiXCR, listing each CDR3 protein once. The sample contains roughly 240,000 distinct CDR3 sequences, about a sixth of which appear only once. V gave up 3 bases and J gave up 0 bases, with 8 bases separating them. The CDR3 is made up of 14 amino acids. This clonotype has a count of ten or more. Its specificity is not known. The sample comprised PBMCs or a T cell subset sorted from them (not recorded which). The receptor's source is a young man who had mild COVID-19 (a few samples of this study predate the infection). Cell type and time point are not known. The rearrangement uses TRBV12-3 or TRBV12-4 and TRBJ2-5; D gene uncertain. In nucleotides, the CDR3 is TGTGCCAGCAGTTTCAGCGAGTACCAAGAGACCCAGTACTTC. It encodes CASSFSEYQETQYF.